Listed below are T cell receptor beta chains from one sample, sequenced in a study of naive and memory T cell subsets. TCRdb itself ran the 5' RACE reads through MiXCR, one entry per CDR3 protein. The table has tens of thousands of distinct CDR3 sequences, 6% to 8% seen once; the top ten hold 9.8%. The source is a female donor in good health. Each CDR3 is given with its conserved first and last residue. D genes are given only for firm matches. Size is omitted from some rows. Given values are once, few, many or a class for expanded clones.

V	size	D	J	DNA	CDR3
TRBV2	many	TRBD1	TRBJ1-2	TGTGCCAGTAAACCCGGGACAGCATCTGGCTACACCTTC	CASKPGTASGYTF
TRBV20-1	few	NA	TRBJ2-5	TGCAGTGCTAGAGAAGATAAGACCCAGTACTTC	CSAREDKTQYF
TRBV6-2/TRBV6-3	many	NA	TRBJ1-3	TGTGCCAGCAGTTACTACGAAAGAGTCCGGGGGACCGGAAACACCATATATTTT	CASSYYERVRGTGNTIYF
TRBV4-3	few	NA	TRBJ1-2	TGCGCCAGCAGCCTAGGTCGGTGGGGGCGAGGCTACACCTTC	CASSLGRWGRGYTF
TRBV12-3/TRBV12-4	NA	NA	TRBJ2-2	TGTGCCAGCAGCCTACCCGGGGAGCTGTTTTTT	CASSLPGELFF
TRBV7-9	NA	TRBD1	TRBJ1-2	TGTGCCAGCAGCTCTAGAGCCCGGGACAGGGTTAACTATGGCGACACCTTC	CASSSRARDRVNYGDTF
TRBV29-1	many	NA	TRBJ1-2	TGCAGCGTCGGGACAAGGGCGAACTATGGCTACACCTTC	CSVGTRANYGYTF
TRBV5-4	few	TRBD2	TRBJ2-3	TGTGCCAGCAGCCGGGAGGGACACCAAAGCACAGATACGCAGTATTTT	CASSREGHQSTDTQYF
TRBV27	many	TRBD1	TRBJ1-2	TGTGCCAGCAGTTTATACGCTGGACAGGGTGCCTATGGCTACACCTTC	CASSLYAGQGAYGYTF
TRBV7-8	NA	NA	TRBJ2-7	TGTGCCAGCAGCTTAGCTTACTCCTACGAGCAGTACTTC	CASSLAYSYEQYF
TRBV11-2	NA	NA	TRBJ1-6	TGTGCCAGCAGCTTAGATGGGGTCCGGAATTCACCCCTCCACTTT	CASSLDGVRNSPLHF
TRBV5-5	NA	NA	TRBJ2-1	TGTGCCAGCAGCTTGCCCGAGACCTACAATGAGCAGTTCTTC	CASSLPETYNEQFF
TRBV29-1	NA	NA	TRBJ1-2	TGCAGCTCCTCCAACGGGGTAGACTATGGCTACACCTTC	CSSSNGVDYGYTF
TRBV21-1	few	NA	TRBJ1-5	TGTGCCAGCAGTCCAAATGACGTCAGTCAGCCCCAGCATTTT	CASSPNDVSQPQHF
TRBV7-6	NA	NA	TRBJ2-7	TGTGCCAGCAGCTGGGACGGCAACGAGCAGTACTTC	CASSWDGNEQYF
TRBV6-2/TRBV6-3	NA	TRBD1	TRBJ2-1	TGTGCCAGCAGCCGCGGACAGGGCTTTCTCGGCAATGAGCTGTTCTTC	CASSRGQGFLGNELFF
TRBV12-3/TRBV12-4	NA	NA	TRBJ2-5	TGTGCCAGCAGTTTTCGCGGGCAAGAGACCCAGTACTTC	CASSFRGQETQYF
TRBV7-9	many	NA	TRBJ1-5	TGTGCCAGCAGCTTAGGGGGGTATAGCAATCAGCCCCAGCATTTT	CASSLGGYSNQPQHF
TRBV4-3	NA	NA	TRBJ2-1	TGCGCCAGCAGCCACATGAGGCGGGGCTCCTACAATGAGCAGTTCTTC	CASSHMRRGSYNEQFF
TRBV7-9	medium-sized	NA	TRBJ2-4	TGTGCCAGCAGCTCAGGGGCTGGATTAGCCAAAAACATTCAGTACTTC	CASSSGAGLAKNIQYF
TRBV7-2	many	NA	TRBJ1-4	TGTGCCAGCAGCCCTAGTGTGGCGGTTAATGAAAAACTGTTTTTT	CASSPSVAVNEKLFF
TRBV20-1	few	NA	TRBJ1-2	TGCAGTGCTAGGACCGGGACACACTATGGCTACACCTTC	CSARTGTHYGYTF
TRBV5-1	many	NA	TRBJ1-1	TGCGCCAGCACCGACGGACCAGACACTGAAGCTTTCTTT	CASTDGPDTEAFF
TRBV7-2	medium-sized	TRBD2	TRBJ2-1	TGTGCCAGCAGTCGCAGCGGGACTAGGTACAATGAGCAGTTCTTC	CASSRSGTRYNEQFF
TRBV18	many	TRBD1	TRBJ2-1	TGTGCCAGCCGCCGGGACAGTTCTTACAATGAGCAGTTCTTC	CASRRDSSYNEQFF
TRBV6-1	NA	NA	TRBJ1-1	TGTGCCAGCAGTGAAGGTTTATTGGGGAGAGCTTTCTTT	CASSEGLLGRAFF
TRBV7-9	many	TRBD1	TRBJ1-5	TGTGCCAGCGGCAGGGGGGGTCAGCCCCAGCATTTT	CASGRGGQPQHF
TRBV4-2	NA	NA	TRBJ1-5	TGTGCCAGCAGCCAAGGGGCAAGGCAGACCAATCAGCCCCAGCATTTT	CASSQGARQTNQPQHF
TRBV12-3/TRBV12-4	few	NA	TRBJ2-7	TGTGCCAGCAGTGACACTAGGGGTTACGAGCAGTACTTC	CASSDTRGYEQYF
TRBV28	NA	NA	TRBJ1-1	TGTGCCAGCAGGTGGGGGACCCCCGGCCCTGAAGCTTTCTTT	CASRWGTPGPEAFF
TRBV7-2	NA	TRBD1	TRBJ1-1	TGTGCCAGCAGCCCTTTTAGGGAGGACAGGGGAGCTTTCTTT	CASSPFREDRGAFF
TRBV7-9	many	NA	TRBJ2-7	TGTGCCAGCAGCTCCGGTCGGGTTACCCGGTCGATGGAGCAGTACTTC	CASSSGRVTRSMEQYF
TRBV27	few	TRBD1	TRBJ1-2	TGTGCCAGCAGTCTAACCGGGACAGGGGGCAGGGGCTATGGCTACACCTTC	CASSLTGTGGRGYGYTF
TRBV29-1	many	TRBD1	TRBJ2-7	TGCAGCGTTGAAGAGGACAGGGCCTTTTTC	CSVEEDRAFF
TRBV2	many	TRBD1	TRBJ1-5	TGTGCCAGCAGTGCCGGACAGGAGTTTCAGCCCCAGCATTTT	CASSAGQEFQPQHF
TRBV5-1	many	NA	TRBJ2-1	TGCGCCAGCAGCTTGGCCAGCAGGGTCAATGAGCAGTTCTTC	CASSLASRVNEQFF
TRBV30	NA	TRBD2	TRBJ2-1	TGTGCCTCAACCCTAGCGGGGGGGCCCTATGAGCAGTTCTTC	CASTLAGGPYEQFF
TRBV18	few	NA	TRBJ2-3	TGTGCCAGCTCACCTGCCCGGGACTTAGCGTATTTT	CASSPARDLAYF
TRBV7-9	many	NA	TRBJ2-7	TGTGCCAGCACCTCTGCACAGGGTCGGGATTACGAGCAGTACTTC	CASTSAQGRDYEQYF